The 15 T cell receptor beta chains reported below all come from one sample, sequenced in a study of T cells in localized non-small cell lung cancer. Repertoires were generated with immunoSEQ multiplex PCR, while TCRdb's copy carries only in-frame clones and drops some. The sample has approximately 15,000 clones; 85% to 90% are singletons. The starting material was peripheral blood, obtained before any cancer treatment. The receptors were sampled from a woman aged 40 to 75 with stage I lung adenocarcinoma.

This chain uses TRBV27 with TRBJ2-2; D ambiguous. Germline V CDR1 and CDR2: MNHEY, SMNVEV (reference sequence). The CDR3 totals 12 residues. V gave up 4 bases and J gave up 2 bases, with 2 bases separating them. The CDR3 bases are TGTGCCAGCAGTTCCAACACCGGGGAGCTGTTTTTT. This codes for CASSSNTGELFF.

This chain connects TRBV10-3 to TRBJ1-4; D possibly corresponds to TRBD1 (6 bases). The germline CDR1 and CDR2 sequences are ENHRY and SYGVKD. V dropped 4 bases and J dropped 3 bases, with 9 bases sitting between them. The CDR3 length is 14 residues. The CDR3 sequence: CAISAQGPNEKLFF. The CDR3 DNA follows: TGTGCCATCAGTGCACAGGGCCCTAATGAAAAACTGTTTTTT.

CDR3 sequence: CASSGTGDTEAFF. For the CDR3, the DNA is TGTGCCAGCAGTGGAACGGGGGACACTGAAGCTTTCTTT. This sequence joins TRBV6-1 and TRBJ1-1; D might be TRBD1 (5 bases). The length of the CDR3 is 13 residues. V was clipped by 4 bases and J by 3 bases, with 9 bases between them. In germline, CDR1 is MNHNS, CDR2 SASEGT.

The rearrangement links TRBV4-3 to TRBJ1-2; D is possibly TRBD1 (6 bases). Per the germline V gene, CDR1 is LGHNA and CDR2 is YSLEER. There are 16 residues in the CDR3. V was trimmed by 1 base and J by 7 bases, leaving 19 bases between them. The CDR3 here is CASSQAHPGTPPGYTF. CDR3 in DNA: TGCGCCAGCAGCCAAGCCCATCCCGGGACACCTCCTGGCTACACCTTC.

The table lists this clone with a count of one. The chain links TRBV19 to TRBJ1-1; D is possibly TRBD1 (5 bases). Trimming cost V 5 bases and J 1 base, with 20 bases left between them. This CDR3 is built from 17 residues. Looked up from germline, CDR1 is LNHDA and CDR2 is SQIVND (reference sequence). The CDR3 DNA reads TGTGCCAGTAGTTTACCCCGGGACGGGCGTGGGAACACTGAAGCTTTCTTT. Translation gives CASSLPRDGRGNTEAFF.

This clone was found once. The V gene is TRBV7-8, the J gene TRBJ2-7; D is possibly TRBD2 (7 bases). CDR3 length equals 16 residues. Germline V CDR1 and CDR2: SGHVS, FQNEAQ. V was pared by 0 bases and J by 6 bases, with 18 bases between. The CDR3 spells CASSLALGGGSGEQYF. In DNA, the CDR3 is TGTGCCAGCAGCTTAGCTCTCGGCGGGGGCTCGGGCGAGCAGTACTTC.

The chain is built from TRBV30 and TRBJ1-5; D uncertain. Germline V gene data show CDR1 as GTSNPN and CDR2 as SVGIG (reference sequence). V dropped 2 bases and J dropped 5 bases, with 13 bases sitting between them. This CDR3 is 14 amino acids long. The CDR3 coding sequence is TGTGCCTGGAGTCTCCTCCCGAGCGATCAGCCCCAGCATTTT. The encoded protein is CAWSLLPSDQPQHF.

V usage is TRBV6-6 and J usage is TRBJ2-3; 7 nucleotides align to TRBD2. The J segment lost 7 bases and the V segment lost 8 bases, leaving 18 bases of the junction unmatched. The length of the CDR3 is 16 residues. Germline CDR1 and CDR2: MNHNY and SVGAGI (reference sequence). As DNA, the CDR3 is TGTGCCAGCGAACCGGTTGGCGGGGGATCAGGTTATACGCAGTATTTT. This codes for CASEPVGGGSGYTQYF.

This chain joins TRBV6-6 and TRBJ1-4, with D possibly TRBD1 on 5 matching bases. V was pared by 6 bases and J by 8 bases, with 7 bases between. Per germline, CDR1 MNHNY and CDR2 SVGAGI (reference sequence). This CDR3 has 11 residues. The CDR3 spells CASSRGEKLFF. CDR3 DNA: TGTGCCAGCAGCCGGGGGGAAAAACTGTTTTTT.

This chain uses TRBV15 with TRBJ1-2, with D possibly TRBD1 on 5 matching bases. V lost 0 bases, J lost 1 base, and 12 bases lay in between. Germline V lookup: CDR1 LNHNV, CDR2 YYDKDF (reference sequence). The CDR3 extends over 16 amino acids. The CDR3 loop reads CATSRDPGDSNYGYTF. DNA for the CDR3: TGTGCCACCAGCAGAGATCCCGGCGACAGTAACTATGGCTACACCTTC.

The chain couples TRBV4-1 to TRBJ2-3, with a possible D match to TRBD2 (5 bases). There are 16 residues in the CDR3. Germline CDR1 MGHRA, CDR2 YSYEKL. Trimming left V 4 bases short and J 1 base short, with 15 bases between. CDR3 in DNA: TGCGCCAGCAGCCCCCAGGAGGTTGGTGGCACAGATACGCAGTATTTT. Encoded protein: CASSPQEVGGTDTQYF.

The CDR3 loop reads CASRGQGMINTEAFF. The DNA of the CDR3 is TGTGCCAGCAGGGGACAGGGAATGATAAACACTGAAGCTTTCTTT. The genes are TRBV7-6 and TRBJ1-1, with 9 nucleotides matching TRBD1. Germline values: CDR1 SGHVS, CDR2 FNYEAQ. The V gene end was trimmed by 6 bases and the J gene end by 2 bases; junction bases not matched to a gene: 7. This CDR3 comprises 15 residues.

The chain combines TRBV28 with TRBJ1-3; D is unclear. The CDR3 runs to 12 residues. Germline V gene sequence: CDR1 MDHEN, CDR2 SYDVKM. V was clipped by 7 bases and J by 0 bases, with 4 bases between them. DNA for the CDR3: TGTGCCAGCACCACCTCTGGAAACACCATATATTTT. Translated: CASTTSGNTIYF.

The J gene is TRBJ1-6, the V gene TRBV30; D is possibly TRBD1 (6 bases). Trimming left V 7 bases short and J 1 base short, with 23 bases between. The CDR3 runs 18 residues. Germline loops: CDR1 GTSNPN, CDR2 SVGIG (reference sequence). DNA for the CDR3: TGTGCCTTGGGACACTCTTATAGGGGAAAATCCTATAATTCACCCCTCCACTTT. This translates into CALGHSYRGKSYNSPLHF.

This chain uses TRBV25-1 with TRBJ1-6, with 8 bases aligning to TRBD1. From germline, CDR1 is MGHDK and CDR2 SYGVNS. V gave up 1 base and J gave up 6 bases; unmatched junction bases: 2. The CDR3 loop spans 15 amino acids. The CDR3 sequence is CASSEWTGLNSPLHF. The CDR3 region has the DNA TGTGCCAGCAGTGAATGGACAGGGCTTAATTCACCCCTCCACTTT.